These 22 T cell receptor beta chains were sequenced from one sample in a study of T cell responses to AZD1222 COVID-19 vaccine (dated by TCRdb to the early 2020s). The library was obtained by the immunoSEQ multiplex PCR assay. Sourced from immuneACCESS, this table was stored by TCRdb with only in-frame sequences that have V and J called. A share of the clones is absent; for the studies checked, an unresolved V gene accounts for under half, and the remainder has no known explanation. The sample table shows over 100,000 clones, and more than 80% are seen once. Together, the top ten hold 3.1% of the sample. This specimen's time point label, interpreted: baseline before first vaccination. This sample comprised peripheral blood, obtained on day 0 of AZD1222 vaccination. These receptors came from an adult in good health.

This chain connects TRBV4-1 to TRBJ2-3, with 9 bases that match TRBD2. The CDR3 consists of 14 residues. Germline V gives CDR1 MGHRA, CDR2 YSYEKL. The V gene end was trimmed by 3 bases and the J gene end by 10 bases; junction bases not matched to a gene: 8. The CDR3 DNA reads TGCGCCAGCAGCCAGGCGGGAGGGTATGATCCGCAGTATTTT. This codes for CASSQAGGYDPQYF.

In nucleotides, the CDR3 is TGCGCCAGCAGCCAGGGACTAGCGGGAGAAGAGACCCAGTACTTC. Protein: CASSQGLAGEETQYF. V and J are TRBV4-1 and TRBJ2-5; 14 nucleotides agree with TRBD2. J gave up 3 bases and V 3 bases, and 0 bases lay outside the gene matches. There are 15 residues in the CDR3. Per germline, CDR1 MGHRA and CDR2 YSYEKL.

CDR3 bases: TGTGCCAGCAGTGACCGGGGCAGGGTATGGTTCTTC. It yields the protein CASSDRGRVWFF. J is TRBJ2-1 and V is TRBV6-4; possibly TRBD1 or TRBD2 for D (5 bases each). CDR3 size: 12 residues. In germline, CDR1 is MRHNA, CDR2 SNTAGT. Deletions cut 2 bases from V and 15 bases from J, with 14 bases between.

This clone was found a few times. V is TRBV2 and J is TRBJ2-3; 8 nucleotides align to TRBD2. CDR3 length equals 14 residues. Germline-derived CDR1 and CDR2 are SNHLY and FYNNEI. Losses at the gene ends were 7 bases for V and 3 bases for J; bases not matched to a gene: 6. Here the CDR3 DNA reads TGTGCCAGCAATCCTGGACTAGCTACAGATACGCAGTATTTT. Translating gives CASNPGLATDTQYF.

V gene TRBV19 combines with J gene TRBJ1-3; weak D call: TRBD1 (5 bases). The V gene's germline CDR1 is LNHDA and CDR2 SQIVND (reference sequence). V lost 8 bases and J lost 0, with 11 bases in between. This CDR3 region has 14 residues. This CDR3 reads CASGDYTSGNTIYF. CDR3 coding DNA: TGTGCCAGTGGGGACTACACCTCTGGAAACACCATATATTTT.

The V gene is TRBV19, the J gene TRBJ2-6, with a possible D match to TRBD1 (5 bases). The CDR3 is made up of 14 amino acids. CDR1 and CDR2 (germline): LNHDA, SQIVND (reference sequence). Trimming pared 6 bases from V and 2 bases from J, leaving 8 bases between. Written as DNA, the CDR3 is TGTGCCAGTAGGGGGCCGGCTGGGGCCAACGTCCTGACTTTC. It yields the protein CASRGPAGANVLTF.

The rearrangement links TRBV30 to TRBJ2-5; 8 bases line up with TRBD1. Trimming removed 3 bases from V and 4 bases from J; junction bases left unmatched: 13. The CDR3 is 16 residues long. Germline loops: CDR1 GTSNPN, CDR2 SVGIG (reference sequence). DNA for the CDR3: TGTGCCTGGAGCGACCGGACAGGGTCAAGTGGAGAGACCCAGTACTTC. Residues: CAWSDRTGSSGETQYF.

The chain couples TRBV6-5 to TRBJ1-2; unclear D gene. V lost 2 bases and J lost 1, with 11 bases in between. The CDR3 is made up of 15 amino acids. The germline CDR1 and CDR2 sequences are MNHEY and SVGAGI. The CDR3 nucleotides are TGTGCCAGCAGTTACGCAGGAGGCCTTAACTATGGCTACACCTTC. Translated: CASSYAGGLNYGYTF.

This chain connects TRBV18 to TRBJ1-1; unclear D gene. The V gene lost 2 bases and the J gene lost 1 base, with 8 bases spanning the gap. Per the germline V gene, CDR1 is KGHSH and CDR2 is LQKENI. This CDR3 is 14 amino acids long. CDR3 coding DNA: TGTGCCAGCTCACCATCAAGCTCGAACACTGAAGCTTTCTTT. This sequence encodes CASSPSSSNTEAFF.

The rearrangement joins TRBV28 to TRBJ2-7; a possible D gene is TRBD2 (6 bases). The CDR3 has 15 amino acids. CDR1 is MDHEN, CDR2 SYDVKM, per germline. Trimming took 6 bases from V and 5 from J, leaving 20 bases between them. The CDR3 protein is CASRQPYSWGDEQYF. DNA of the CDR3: TGTGCCAGCAGGCAGCCCTACTCTTGGGGGGACGAGCAGTACTTC.

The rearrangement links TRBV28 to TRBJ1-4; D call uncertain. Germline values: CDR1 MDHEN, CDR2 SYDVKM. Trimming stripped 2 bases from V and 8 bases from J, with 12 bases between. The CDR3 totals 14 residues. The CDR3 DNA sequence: TGTGCCAGCAGTTTACCTTCCACGGGAGAAAAACTGTTTTTT. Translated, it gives CASSLPSTGEKLFF.

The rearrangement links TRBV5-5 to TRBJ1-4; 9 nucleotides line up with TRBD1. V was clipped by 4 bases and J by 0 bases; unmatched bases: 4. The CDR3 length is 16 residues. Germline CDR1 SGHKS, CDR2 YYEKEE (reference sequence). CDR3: CASSPGTGTTNEKLFF. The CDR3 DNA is TGTGCCAGCAGCCCAGGGACAGGGACAACTAATGAAAAACTGTTTTTT.

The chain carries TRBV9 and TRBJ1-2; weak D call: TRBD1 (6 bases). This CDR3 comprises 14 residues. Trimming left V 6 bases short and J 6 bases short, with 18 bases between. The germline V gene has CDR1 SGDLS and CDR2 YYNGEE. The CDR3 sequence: CASNSVGGIHGYTF. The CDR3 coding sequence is TGTGCCAGCAACAGCGTAGGGGGGATTCATGGCTACACCTTC.

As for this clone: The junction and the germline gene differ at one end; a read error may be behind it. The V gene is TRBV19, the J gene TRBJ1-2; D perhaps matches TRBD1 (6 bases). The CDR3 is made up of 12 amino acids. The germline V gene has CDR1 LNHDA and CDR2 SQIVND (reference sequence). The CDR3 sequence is CASSIVRTERFF. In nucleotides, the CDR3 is TGTGCCAGTAGTATAGTGAGGACAGAGCGATTCTTC.

The CDR3: CATMTRGGYTF. CDR3 in DNA: TGTGCCACCATGACCCGTGGGGGCTACACCTTC. V is TRBV27 and J is TRBJ1-2; D gene unclear. Trimming left V 10 bases short and J 8 bases short, with 14 bases between. CDR3 length: 11 amino acids. Germline V gene data show CDR1 as MNHEY and CDR2 as SMNVEV (reference sequence).

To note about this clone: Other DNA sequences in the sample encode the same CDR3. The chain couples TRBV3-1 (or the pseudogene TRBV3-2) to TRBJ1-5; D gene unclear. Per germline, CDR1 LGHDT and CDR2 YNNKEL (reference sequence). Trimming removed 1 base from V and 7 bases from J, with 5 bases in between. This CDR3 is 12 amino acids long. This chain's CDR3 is CASSQGEQPQHF. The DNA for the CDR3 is TGTGCCAGCAGCCAAGGGGAGCAGCCCCAGCATTTT.

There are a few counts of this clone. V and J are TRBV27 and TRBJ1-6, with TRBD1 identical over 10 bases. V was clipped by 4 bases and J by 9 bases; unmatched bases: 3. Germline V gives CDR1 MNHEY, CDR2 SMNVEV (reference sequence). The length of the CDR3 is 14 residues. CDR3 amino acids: CASSSRDRGSPLHF. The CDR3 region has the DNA TGTGCCAGCAGTTCCCGGGACAGGGGTTCACCCCTCCACTTT.

The CDR3 nucleotides read TGTGCCAGCAGTTTAAGTTGGGGAAACTATGGCTACACCTTC. Residues: CASSLSWGNYGYTF. The chain links TRBV27 to TRBJ1-2; the D is unclear. CDR3 length equals 14 residues. Germline CDR1 MNHEY, CDR2 SMNVEV (reference sequence). V shed 2 bases and J shed 2 bases, with 9 bases lying between them.

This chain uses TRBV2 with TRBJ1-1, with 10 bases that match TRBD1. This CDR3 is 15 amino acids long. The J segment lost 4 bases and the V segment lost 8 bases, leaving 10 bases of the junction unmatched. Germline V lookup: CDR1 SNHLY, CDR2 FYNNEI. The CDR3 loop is CASGRTGQGSTEAFF. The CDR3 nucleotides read TGTGCCAGCGGAAGAACGGGACAGGGGTCCACTGAAGCTTTCTTT.

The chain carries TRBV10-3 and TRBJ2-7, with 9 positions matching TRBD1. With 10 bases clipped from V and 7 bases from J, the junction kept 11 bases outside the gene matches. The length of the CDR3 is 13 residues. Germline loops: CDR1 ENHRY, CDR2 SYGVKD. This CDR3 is CATEGQGVREQYF. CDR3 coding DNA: TGTGCCACAGAGGGACAGGGAGTGCGGGAGCAGTACTTC.

In DNA form, the CDR3 reads TGCGCCAGCAGCTTGGGATTTAAGACAGCCAACACCGGGGAGCTGTTTTTT. Protein product: CASSLGFKTANTGELFF. The J gene is TRBJ2-2, the V gene TRBV5-1, with a possible D match to TRBD1 (5 bases). The CDR3 consists of 17 residues. The germline V and J ends were trimmed by 0 bases and 2 bases, with 14 bases remaining between them. Germline values: CDR1 SGHRS, CDR2 YFSETQ. The whole variable domain, remainder taken from reference TRBV5-1 and TRBJ2-2, is KAGVTQTPRYLIKTRGQQVTLSCSPISGHRSVSWYQQTPGQGLQFLFEYFSETQRNKGNFPGRFSGRQFSNSRSEMNVSTLELGDSALYLCASSLGFKTANTGELFFGEGSRLTVL.

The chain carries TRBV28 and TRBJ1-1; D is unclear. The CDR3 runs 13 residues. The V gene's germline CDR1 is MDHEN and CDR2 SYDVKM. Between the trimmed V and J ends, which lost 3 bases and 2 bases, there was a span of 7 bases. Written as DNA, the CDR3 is TGTGCCAGCAGTTTCGGCAGCAACACTGAAGCTTTCTTT. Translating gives CASSFGSNTEAFF.